This TCR beta chain was recorded in a study of T cell responses to AZD1222 COVID-19 vaccine. Whole-study context: Second-dose intervals near 4 or 12 weeks were combined.

The V and J ends lost 3 bases and 0 bases, in that order; junction bases with no gene match: 0. CDR3 length: 15 residues. The germline CDR1 and CDR2 sequences are SNHLY and FYNNEI. Produced via immunoSEQ multiplex PCR; TCRdb's table is partial and in-frame only. The sample records roughly 44,000 clones, 65% to 85% being singletons. The specimen comprised peripheral blood, sampled on day 0 of AZD1222 vaccination. The chain employs TRBV2 and TRBJ2-2; the match to TRBD1 covers 8 bases. The clonotype originates from an adult in good health. The CDR3 protein is CASSETGANTGELFF. The CDR3 DNA follows: TGTGCCAGCAGTGAGACAGGGGCGAACACCGGGGAGCTGTTTTTT.